This TCR beta chain was recorded in a study of blood T cell repertoires in COVID-19. Measured with immunoSEQ multiplex PCR; TCRdb has only the in-frame clones, and not every one. The sample holds fewer than 200,000 clones; about 88% are singletons and the top ten take roughly 24%. The germline CDR1 and CDR2 sequences are LGHDT and YNNKEL (reference sequence). This CDR3 has 15 amino acids. V gave up 4 bases and J gave up 6 bases; unmatched junction bases: 9. The sample consisted of peripheral blood. The chain uses TRBV3-1 (or the pseudogene TRBV3-2) and TRBJ1-2; 9 bases line up with TRBD1. The sequence was collected from a man aged 55 to 70 with acute or convalescent COVID-19. The CDR3 sequence is CASSPTWDREDGYTF. The CDR3 nucleotides are TGTGCCAGCAGCCCCACCTGGGACAGGGAGGATGGCTACACCTTC.